These T cell receptor beta chains were read from a single sample in a study of OX40 agonist ivuxolimab in advanced cancers. Sequenced by immunoSEQ multiplex PCR; TCRdb stores in-frame clones only, minus some. The sample includes tens of thousands of clones, about 80% of them seen just once. The starting material was CD4+ or CD8+ T cells sorted from blood, obtained in a trial of the OX40 agonist ivuxolimab. Every receptor here comes from an adult with an advanced solid tumor such as melanoma, head and neck, liver or kidney cancer. CDR3s include the opening cysteine and the closing phenylalanine or tryptophan. D genes are given only for firm matches. The size field is filled for only some rows; it gives once, few, many or a size class.

clone size	V gene	J gene	D gene	CDR3 DNA	CDR3 protein
-	TRBV29-1	TRBJ1-1	TRBD1	TGCAGCGTCCTTCCCGATACGTTGAGAGGGGGCGAAGCTTTCTTT	CSVLPDTLRGGEAFF
-	TRBV20-1	TRBJ2-7	-	TGCAGTGCATCGCTTATTAACGAGCAGTACTTC	CSASLINEQYF
-	TRBV6-6	TRBJ1-5	TRBD1	TGTGCCAGCAGCGAGGACAGGGGCAATCAGCCCCAGCATTTT	CASSEDRGNQPQHF
-	TRBV5-5	TRBJ1-1	-	TGTGCCAGCAGCTTGGCCCGACTTAACACTGAAGCTTTCTTT	CASSLARLNTEAFF
-	TRBV6-1	TRBJ1-2	TRBD1	TGTGCCAGCATAGAGACAGGGAAGAAGTATGGCTACACCTTC	CASIETGKKYGYTF
-	TRBV6-1	TRBJ2-1	TRBD1	TGTGCCAGCGGACAGGGGGGACAGAATGAGCAGTTCTTC	CASGQGGQNEQFF
once	TRBV2	TRBJ2-3	-	TGTGCCAGCACCCCTGGTGACTTCCTCGCAGATACGCAGTATTTT	CASTPGDFLADTQYF
-	TRBV5-4	TRBJ2-1	-	TGTGCCAGCAGCTTGGAGGTCCGAAGGAGTTACAATGAGCAGTTCTTC	CASSLEVRRSYNEQFF
-	TRBV20-1	TRBJ1-2	-	TGCAGTGCTAGGGCCACCGAAGGCTACACCTTC	CSARATEGYTF
once	TRBV4-1	TRBJ1-2	-	TGCGCCAGCAGCCAAGATAGATTGGCTCGAAGTGATGGCTACACCTTC	CASSQDRLARSDGYTF
-	TRBV25-1	TRBJ2-5	-	TGTGCCAGCAGTAGCTGGGATGAGACCCAGTACTTC	CASSSWDETQYF
-	TRBV9	TRBJ2-7	TRBD2	TGTGCCAGCAGCGCCCTAGCGGGGGCCGCCTACGAGCAGTACTTC	CASSALAGAAYEQYF
-	TRBV4-1	TRBJ1-2	-	TGCGCCAGCAGCCAAGATCAGATAGGGGTTAGCTATGGCTACACCTTC	CASSQDQIGVSYGYTF
-	TRBV6-1	TRBJ1-5	-	TGTGCCAGCAGTGAAGCCTCCGGGACCCGAGGGAATCAGCCCCAGCATTTT	CASSEASGTRGNQPQHF
-	TRBV30	TRBJ2-3	TRBD2	TGTGCCTGGAGTGTAGGGAGCGGGGGGGCCTCAGATACGCAGTATTTT	CAWSVGSGGASDTQYF
-	TRBV5-1	TRBJ1-2	TRBD1	TGCGCCAGCAGCTTGGGCGGACAGGGCTATGGCTACACCTTC	CASSLGGQGYGYTF
once	TRBV2	TRBJ2-5	TRBD2	TGTGCCAGCAGGGTACCGAGCGGGGCCCAAGGGACCCAGTACTTC	CASRVPSGAQGTQYF
-	TRBV6-1	TRBJ1-2	-	TGTGCCAGCAGTGAAAGGGCAAGATCGGATGGCTACACCTTC	CASSERARSDGYTF
once	TRBV15	TRBJ2-5	-	TGTGCCACCAGCAGTGGCGTGGACTCCCAAGAGACCCAGTACTTC	CATSSGVDSQETQYF
few	TRBV21-1	TRBJ2-1	-	TGTGCCAGCAGCAAAAATGGAGGGGCCAATGAGCAGTTCTTC	CASSKNGGANEQFF
-	TRBV19	TRBJ1-3	-	TGTGCCACCGAACCTCAGGCTCAGATCTCTGGAAACACCATATATTTT	CATEPQAQISGNTIYF
-	TRBV5-4	TRBJ2-2	-	TGTGCCAGCAGCTTGAGGCAGAACGGGGAGCTGTTTTTT	CASSLRQNGELFF
-	TRBV19	TRBJ2-2	-	TGTGCCAGTAGTAAGGGGACACCCACCGGGGAGCTGTTTTTT	CASSKGTPTGELFF
-	TRBV7-2	TRBJ1-3	-	TGTGCCAGCAGCCTAGAGGGGACAATCTCTGGAAACACCATATATTTT	CASSLEGTISGNTIYF
once	TRBV11-2	TRBJ2-5	-	TGTGCCAGCAGCTCGGACAGCCATCCGAGGTCCCAGTACTTC	CASSSDSHPRSQYF
-	TRBV5-6	TRBJ2-3	TRBD1	TGTGCCAGCAGCTTGGAACAGGGGGCAAGCACAGATACGCAGTATTTT	CASSLEQGASTDTQYF
once	TRBV7-2	TRBJ2-3	-	TGTGCCAGCAGACGGCGGGGGACAGCAATTCCTAGCACAGATACGCAGTATTTT	CASRRRGTAIPSTDTQYF